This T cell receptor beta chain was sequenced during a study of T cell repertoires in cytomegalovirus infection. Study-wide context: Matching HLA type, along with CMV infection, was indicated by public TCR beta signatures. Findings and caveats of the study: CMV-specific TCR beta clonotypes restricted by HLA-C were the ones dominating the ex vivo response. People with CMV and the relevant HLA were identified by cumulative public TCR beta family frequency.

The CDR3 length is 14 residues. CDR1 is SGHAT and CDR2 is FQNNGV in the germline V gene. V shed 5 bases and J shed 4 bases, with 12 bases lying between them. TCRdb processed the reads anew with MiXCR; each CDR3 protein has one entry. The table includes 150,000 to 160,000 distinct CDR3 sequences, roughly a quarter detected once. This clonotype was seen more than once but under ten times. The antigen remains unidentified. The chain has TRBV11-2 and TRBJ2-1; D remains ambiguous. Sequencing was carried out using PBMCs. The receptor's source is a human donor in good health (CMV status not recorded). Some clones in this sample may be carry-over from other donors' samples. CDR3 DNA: TGTGCCAGCAGCCCCGCCCGTCGTTACAATGAGCAGTTCTTC. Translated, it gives CASSPARRYNEQFF.